This T cell receptor (beta chain) stems from a study of blood T cell repertoires in COVID-19 (TCRdb year 2020). Concerning the study at large: Collaborator samples came from the United States, Italy and Spain and covered acute and convalescent phases of COVID-19. The prospective study material was composed of cDNA or gDNA derived from T cells, B-cell-depleted T cells, or PBMCs. Deeply sampled blood TCRbeta repertoires from subjects exposed to, actively infected with, or recovered from COVID-19 were included in the dataset. The repertoires were released in a freely available public database meant as a resource for research on the immune response to SARS-CoV-2. Samples came from the ongoing ImmuneRACE study (first 160 participants) plus 1,254 subjects from 6 global collaborators. Sample metadata almost always included a de-identified subject ID, COVID-19 status, age in years and sex. HLA class I and class II types, where available, came from metadata supplied by the sample provider rather than from assay-based typing.

Relative to germline, V is missing 9 bases and J is missing 6 bases, with 12 bases of the junction outside any gene match. The CDR3 covers 15 residues, taking in both the cysteine and the phenylalanine. Of the read, only the CDR3 DNA is kept; its 45 bases are in frame from base 1. For CDR1 and CDR2, the germline V gene lists MDHEN and SYDVKM. At one collaborating source in Seattle, patients were enrolled during active infection and were followed longitudinally through the course of disease. Whole blood was collected in K2EDTA tubes by collaborating institutions according to the institutions' own protocols. For TCRbeta analysis, collaborator samples were shipped as frozen whole blood, as isolated PBMCs, or as DNA extracted from either sample type. TCRbeta CDR3 regions were amplified from genomic DNA by means of the immunoSEQ Assay, a bias-controlled multiplex PCR. Per the original workflow: Within the assay, amplification of reference gene primers was used to estimate how many nucleated cells each sample contained. Sequence reads were collapsed and filtered to measure the absolute abundance of every unique TCRbeta CDR3 rearrangement. Productive Simpson clonality was computed per sample as the square root of Simpson's diversity index over productive rearrangements. TCRdb holds this immuneACCESS table with in-frame rearrangements only. Some clones are missing; in checked studies, unresolved V genes explain under half, and the rest has no known cause. V, J and clone size derive from that table, while D and trimming were established from the DNA sequence. The sample data list roughly 250,000 clones, and roughly 84% of these were observed just once. Of the sample, approximately 15% is held by the ten largest clones.

General conclusions and limits of the study: How much clinical and demographic metadata was included differed by source and by participant, and the metadata was provided uncurated.

This clone was observed a handful of times. The clone's antigen remains unknown. No clone much larger than this one lies a single base away; base qualities are absent. The chain is made from TRBV28 and TRBJ2-2; TRBD2 aligns with 8 central bases. This TCR derives from a person between 65 and 80 years old with COVID-19, enrolled during active disease. The sequencing sample was made of peripheral blood. The nucleotides are TGTGCCAGTTTCGATCCGGGACTAGGTCCCGGGGAGCTGTTTTTT. Translated, it reads CASFDPGLGPGELFF.